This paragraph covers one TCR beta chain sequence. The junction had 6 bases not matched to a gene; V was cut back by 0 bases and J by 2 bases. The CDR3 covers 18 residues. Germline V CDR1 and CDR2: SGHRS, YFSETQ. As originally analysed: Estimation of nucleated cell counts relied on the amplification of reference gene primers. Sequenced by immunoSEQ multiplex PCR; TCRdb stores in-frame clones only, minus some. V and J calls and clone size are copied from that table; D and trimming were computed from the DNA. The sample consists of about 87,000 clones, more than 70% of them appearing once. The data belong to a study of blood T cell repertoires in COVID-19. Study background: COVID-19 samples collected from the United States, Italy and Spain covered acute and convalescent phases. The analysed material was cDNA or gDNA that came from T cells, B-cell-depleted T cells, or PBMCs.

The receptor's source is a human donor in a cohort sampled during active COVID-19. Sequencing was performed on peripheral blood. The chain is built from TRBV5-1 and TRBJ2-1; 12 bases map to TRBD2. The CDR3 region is CASSLETSGRGAYNEQFF. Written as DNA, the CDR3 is TGCGCCAGCAGCTTGGAGACTAGCGGGAGAGGGGCCTACAATGAGCAGTTCTTC.